The present T cell receptor (beta chain) was sequenced within a study of regulatory T cells in long-lasting Graves disease listed by TCRdb under 2021. In the study overall: To count as having persistent Graves' disease, a patient had to have received antithyroid drug treatment for over 5 years with TSH receptor autoantibodies remaining persistently positive. On average, persistent Graves' disease patients in the clinical cohort had been on antithyroid drugs for roughly 11 years. The study took place in China and was registered as a clinical trial. Peripheral blood TCR sequencing and RNA sequencing compared persistent Graves' disease patients with newly diagnosed Graves' disease patients. A total of about 35 samples underwent TCR sequencing, from roughly 13 patients with persistent Graves' disease and 20 or so patients with newly diagnosed Graves' disease.

This clonotype appeared many times. It has no known antigen specificity. No per-base quality is available; no much larger clone lies one base away. The receptor library was made with multiplex PCR. This sample was sequenced with an Illumina HiSeq 4000. To build TCR beta libraries, CDR3 regions were amplified by Arm-PCR using iRepertoire HTBI primers. Before sequencing, the PCR products underwent gel purification. The source study handled its data this way. Gene usage analysis of CDR3 amino acid clonotypes used the 60 to 80 TRBV and some 15 TRBJ segments found across samples. COPE and FqMerger were used to merge the filtered high-quality paired reads into contigs. BLAST was used to align contigs to the IMGT TRBV, TRBD and TRBJ reference genes, and CDR3 was defined following IMGT. Any clonotype with a frequency above 0.1% was counted as a highly expanded clone. Repertoire diversity was measured by Shannon entropy, and V-J evenness by the Gini coefficient. A clonotype was considered public if more than one individual shared it. In TCRdb, the public reads were trimmed at Q25 with fastp and aligned with MiXCR, with productive beta chains retained. Rows with a matching CDR3 protein are joined into one entry that keeps the most common DNA and genes. The authors' filters were not applied to this entry. This sample lists 300,000 to 400,000 distinct CDR3 sequences; around a fifth were detected once. 25% to 35% of the sample belongs to the ten largest clones.

Taken with the paper, the label for time point translates to: persistent/refractory GD, antithyroid drugs over 5 years with positive TRAb. RNA was extracted from PBMCs in TRIzol for both TCR sequencing and RNA sequencing. The diagnosis of Graves' disease followed American Thyroid Association guidelines. The patients came from an endocrinology department in Xi'an, China. From each patient, around 9.3 milliliters of peripheral blood was collected into an EDTA anticoagulant tube. PBMCs were isolated by Ficoll Paque Plus density gradient separation without further T cell sorting. RNA quality was checked with an Agilent 2100 Bioanalyzer and agarose gel, and concentration with a NanoDrop 2000. The CDR3 sequence holds 13 residues, the cysteine and phenylalanine included. The DNA shown is the 39-base CDR3, in frame from base 1. Trimmed from V: 0 bases; trimmed from J: 10 bases; junction bases lacking a gene match: 8. The germline V gene (reference sequence) specifies GTSNPN as CDR1 and SVGIG as CDR2.

The paper's findings and limits, for the study overall: Persistent Graves' disease patients showed lower TCR Shannon entropy and fewer highly expanded clones than newly diagnosed patients, suggesting clonal expansion. Patients with persistent disease shared more public clonotypes (fewer than 3,000) than newly diagnosed patients did (about 970). Because the primary lesion, thyroid tissue, could not be accessed, the study looked at peripheral blood alone. Persistent disease showed preferential use of TRBV28, TRBJ1-2 and TRBJ2-5, whereas newly diagnosed disease favored TRBV20-1 and TRBJ2-1. Sequencing and analysis were limited to the TCR beta chain. The authors acknowledged the small sample size as a limitation that may reduce accuracy.

This receptor was identified in a female donor with Graves disease. The rearranged chain carries TRBV30 and TRBJ1-1; 7 bases in the junction line up with TRBD1. Specimen: peripheral blood mononuclear cells (PBMCs), collected when the disease was refractory, from a patient treated with antithyroid drugs. The nucleotide sequence reads TGTGCCTGGAGTGTGACAGGGAGCCCCGGAGCTTTCTTT. It translates to CAWSVTGSPGAFF.